This T cell receptor (beta chain) was retrieved from a study of blood T cell repertoires in COVID-19. Study context: The origin of the acute and convalescent COVID-19 samples was the United States, Italy and Spain. PBMCs, B-cell-depleted T cells, or T cells were the source of the cDNA or gDNA that made up the material.

As handled by the study authors: Estimation of nucleated cell counts relied on the amplification of reference gene primers. TCRdb's table, derived via immunoSEQ multiplex PCR, lists solely in-frame clones and lacks some. The D gene and trimming were derived from the DNA, and the V and J assignments and clone size from that table. The sample holds hundreds of thousands of clones, roughly nine tenths seen once. Seattle's enrolled individuals joined amid active infection and were then monitored longitudinally. V shed 3 bases and J shed 0 bases, with 10 bases lying between them. The CDR3 is 15 amino acids. Germline V gene lookup returns CDR1 SGHDT and CDR2 YYEEEE.

The receptor comes from a woman in her thirties with COVID-19, enrolled during active disease. The chain carries TRBV5-6 and TRBJ1-3; tentative D call: TRBD1 (5 bases). Material for sequencing was peripheral blood. The CDR3 DNA reads as TGTGCCAGCAGCTACAGGTTCAGCTCTGGAAACACCATATATTTT. This sequence encodes CASSYRFSSGNTIYF.